The 22 T cell receptor beta chains below all came from one sample that was sequenced in a study of cytotoxic CD8 clonotypes in ibrutinib-treated CLL. Sequencing was performed with immunoSEQ multiplex PCR; in TCRdb, only in-frame clones are kept and a portion is missing. The table shows about 140,000 clones, with approximately 90% occurring only once. The specimen was PBMCs, collected after 12 months of ibrutinib treatment. All receptors derive from a human donor with chronic lymphocytic leukemia.

The chain combines TRBV4-2 with TRBJ2-3; TRBD2 matches 13 bases. This CDR3 spans 19 amino acids. Losses at the gene ends were 0 bases for V and 0 bases for J; bases not matched to a gene: 6. From germline, CDR1 is LGHNA and CDR2 YNFKEQ. The CDR3 is CASSQDRRTSGGSTDTQYF. The CDR3 coding sequence is TGTGCCAGCAGCCAAGATAGGAGGACTAGCGGGGGTAGCACAGATACGCAGTATTTT.

This chain uses TRBV5-1 with TRBJ2-1, with D possibly being TRBD2 (6 bases). V was clipped by 4 bases and J by 2 bases, with 13 bases between them. The germline gives CDR1 SGHRS, CDR2 YFSETQ. CDR3 length: 15 amino acids. CDR3 coding DNA: TGCGCCAGCAGCGTCCAGGAGGGGCCCTACAATGAGCAGTTCTTC. Translated: CASSVQEGPYNEQFF. Filled out from reference TRBV5-1 and TRBJ2-1, the complete variable domain reads KAGVTQTPRYLIKTRGQQVTLSCSPISGHRSVSWYQQTPGQGLQFLFEYFSETQRNKGNFPGRFSGRQFSNSRSEMNVSTLELGDSALYLCASSVQEGPYNEQFFGPGTRLTVL.

J is TRBJ1-1 and V is TRBV7-8, with D tentatively TRBD1 (6 bases). Looked up from germline, CDR1 is SGHVS and CDR2 is FQNEAQ. This CDR3 contains 17 residues. V shed 7 bases and J shed 4 bases, with 25 bases lying between them. The CDR3 sequence: CASNLEPGAGLGTEAFF. The CDR3 nucleotides read TGTGCCAGCAACCTCGAGCCGGGGGCAGGGTTGGGCACTGAAGCTTTCTTT. Supplemented by reference TRBV7-8 and TRBJ1-1, the full variable domain reads GAGVSQSPRYKVAKRGQDVALRCDPISGHVSLFWYQQALGQGPEFLTYFQNEAQLDKSGLPSDRFFAERPEGSVSTLKIQRTQQEDSAVYLCASNLEPGAGLGTEAFFGQGTRLTVV.

CDR3 coding DNA: TGTGCCAGCAGCTTCGGCAGGACAGTTGGGTCTGGAAACACCATATATTTT. Protein product: CASSFGRTVGSGNTIYF. The chain carries TRBV7-8 and TRBJ1-3; a possible D gene is TRBD1 (6 bases). The germline V and J ends were trimmed by 3 bases and 1 base, with 16 bases remaining between them. CDR1 and CDR2 from the germline V gene are SGHVS and FQNEAQ. The CDR3 covers 17 residues.

The chain recombines TRBV4-1 with TRBJ2-7; the D is unclear. The germline V gene has CDR1 MGHRA and CDR2 YSYEKL. V was pared by 0 bases and J by 4 bases, with 13 bases between. The CDR3 has 15 amino acids. CDR3 sequence (DNA): TGCGCCAGCAGCCAAGATTTGGGGTGGGTTTACGAGCAGTACTTC. This codes for CASSQDLGWVYEQYF.

The chain employs TRBV12-5 and TRBJ2-3; 9 bases fit TRBD1. This CDR3 spans 15 amino acids. Per germline, CDR1 LGHNT and CDR2 FRNRAP. Trimming took 9 bases from V and 3 from J; bases not matched to a gene: 10. The chain's CDR3 is CARLPGTGTTDTQYF. Here the CDR3 DNA reads TGTGCTAGACTTCCCGGGACAGGGACAACAGATACGCAGTATTTT.

As to this clone: The junction departs from germline at one end; a sequencing error may be responsible. CDR3: CASSLGDSGNTGELFF. In DNA, the CDR3 is TGTGCTAGCAGCTTAGGCGATAGCGGGAACACCGGGGAGCTGTTTTTT. The chain uses TRBV7-7 and TRBJ2-2; TRBD2 is a possible D gene (6 bases). The length of the CDR3 is 16 residues. The V gene's germline CDR1 is SSHAT and CDR2 FNYEAQ (reference sequence).

J is TRBJ2-7 and V is TRBV27, with a possible D match to TRBD2 (5 bases). CDR1 is MNHEY and CDR2 is SMNVEV in the germline V gene (reference sequence). Trimming removed 6 bases from V and 7 bases from J, with 16 bases in between. CDR3 length equals 13 residues. The CDR3 DNA reads as TGTGCCAGCAGCATGAGGGAAGGGCGGGAGCAGTACTTC. Its translation: CASSMREGREQYF.

The rearrangement links TRBV6-1 to TRBJ1-3; 10 bases align to TRBD1. Germline CDR1 is MNHNS and CDR2 is SASEGT. Germline trimming cut 5 bases from V and 7 bases from J; bases unmatched to any gene: 2. The CDR3 spans 13 residues. The CDR3 protein is CASSTGQGNTIYF. CDR3 nucleotide sequence: TGTGCCAGCAGTACGGGACAGGGGAACACCATATATTTT.

This CDR3 is CASSLTGTGDYEQYF. The DNA of the CDR3 is TGTGCCAGCTCACTTACCGGGACAGGGGATTACGAGCAGTACTTC. The V gene is TRBV18, the J gene TRBJ2-7; 10 nucleotides line up with TRBD1. The length of the CDR3 is 15 residues. J lost 4 bases, V lost 4 bases, and 7 bases had no gene match. The germline V gene has CDR1 KGHSH and CDR2 LQKENI. Complete variable domain (other parts from reference TRBV18 and TRBJ2-7): NAGVMQNPRHLVRRRGQEARLRCSPMKGHSHVYWYRQLPEEGLKFMVYLQKENIIDESGMPKERFSAEFPKEGPSILRIQQVVRGDSAAYFCASSLTGTGDYEQYFGPGTRLTVT.

The chain combines TRBV7-9 with TRBJ2-2; D perhaps matches TRBD2 (5 bases). Germline values: CDR1 SEHNR, CDR2 FQNEAQ (reference sequence). The CDR3 length is 14 residues. Deletions cut 5 bases from V and 7 bases from J, with 14 bases between. The CDR3 sequence is CASSPTLEGGELFF. CDR3 DNA sequence: TGTGCCAGCAGCCCCACCCTCGAGGGCGGGGAGCTGTTTTTT. Using reference TRBV7-9 and TRBJ2-2 for the parts outside the CDR3, the full variable domain is DTGVSQNPRHKITKRGQNVTFRCDPISEHNRLYWYRQTLGQGPEFLTYFQNEAQLEKSRLLSDRFSAERPKGSFSTLEIQRTEQGDSAMYLCASSPTLEGGELFFGEGSRLTVL.

The chain combines TRBV10-1 with TRBJ1-1; a possible D gene is TRBD1 (5 bases). CDR3 length equals 12 residues. Deletions cut 7 bases from V and 1 base from J, with 7 bases between. Germline CDR1 and CDR2: WNHNN and SYGVQD (reference sequence). The CDR3 sequence is CASTTENTEAFF. The CDR3 nucleotides are TGCGCCAGCACGACAGAGAACACTGAAGCTTTCTTT.

This clone was seen a single time. This chain uses TRBV29-1 with TRBJ2-3, with D possibly being TRBD1 or TRBD2 (6 bases each). Germline values: CDR1 SQVTM, CDR2 ANQGSEA. V shed 2 bases and J shed 0 bases, with 15 bases lying between them. The CDR3 consists of 16 residues. CDR3 DNA sequence: TGCAGCGTTGAATTCTCGGGGGCATCTAGCACAGATACGCAGTATTTT. Protein sequence: CSVEFSGASSTDTQYF.

The rearrangement uses TRBV4-2 and TRBJ2-1; TRBD2 is a possible D gene (6 bases). In germline, CDR1 is LGHNA, CDR2 YNFKEQ. This CDR3 has 12 residues. Trimming stripped 6 bases from V and 7 bases from J, with 10 bases between. CDR3 loop: CASRAGGNEQFF. Here the CDR3 DNA reads TGTGCCAGCAGAGCGGGCGGTAATGAGCAGTTCTTC.

The chain carries TRBV29-1 and TRBJ2-7, with 15 bases identical to TRBD2. The V gene's germline CDR1 is SQVTM and CDR2 ANQGSEA. V shed 7 bases, J shed 6 bases, and the junction held 1 base outside the gene matches. This CDR3 spans 12 amino acids. Written as DNA, the CDR3 is TGCAGCGCGGGACTAGCGGGGGGCGAGCAGTACTTC. It is translated as CSAGLAGGEQYF.

The rearrangement joins TRBV7-3 to TRBJ2-1; 13 nucleotides agree with TRBD2. The CDR3 is 13 amino acids. Germline-derived CDR1 and CDR2 are SGHTA and FQGTGA. The ends lost 3 bases at V and 15 bases at J; junction bases unmatched: 5. In DNA, the CDR3 is TGTGCCAGCAGCTTTGGACTAGCGGGAGCCTGGTTCTTC. Its translation is CASSFGLAGAWFF.

The chain recombines TRBV7-3 with TRBJ2-1, with 10 bases matching TRBD2. Trimming at V came to 8 bases and at J to 9 bases, leaving 16 bases not matched to a gene. This CDR3 comprises 16 residues. CDR1 is SGHTA, CDR2 FQGTGA, per germline. The CDR3 protein is CASGPKVAGGSGEQFF. Written as DNA, the CDR3 is TGTGCCAGCGGCCCAAAGGTAGCGGGAGGTAGCGGTGAGCAGTTCTTC.

The chain uses TRBV30 and TRBJ2-5, with 9 bases matching TRBD2. CDR3 length: 16 residues. The V gene end was trimmed by 3 bases and the J gene end by 2 bases; junction bases not matched to a gene: 10. Germline V gene data show CDR1 as GTSNPN and CDR2 as SVGIG (reference sequence). DNA of the CDR3: TGTGCCTGGAGGGTGGGCGCGGGAGGGGCTCAAGAGACCCAGTACTTC. Translating it yields CAWRVGAGGAQETQYF. The full variable domain, completed using reference TRBV30 and TRBJ2-5, is SQTIHQWPATLVQPVGSPLSLECTVEGTSNPNLYWYRQAAGRGLQLLFYSVGIGQISSEVPQNLSASRPQDRQFILSSKKLLLSDSGFYLCAWRVGAGGAQETQYFGPGTRLLVL.

In regard to this clone: Relative to the germline gene, one junction end is altered; a read error may explain this. The chain uses TRBV19 and TRBJ2-7; no definite D call. This CDR3 spans 15 amino acids. CDR1 and CDR2 (germline): LNHDA, SQIVND (reference sequence). The CDR3 DNA reads TGTGCCAGTACCCAGACCCCCCAGACCTCCCACGAGCAGTACTTC. Protein sequence: CASTQTPQTSHEQYF.

The chain recombines TRBV27 with TRBJ1-5; TRBD1 matches 8 bases. V dropped 8 bases and J dropped 2; count of bases not matched to a gene: 5. This CDR3 spans 14 amino acids. The germline V gene encodes CDR1 MNHEY and CDR2 SMNVEV (reference sequence). The CDR3 loop reads CASRDRRGNQPQHF. The CDR3, as DNA: TGTGCCAGCCGGGACAGGAGAGGCAATCAGCCCCAGCATTTT.

The CDR3 nucleotides read TGTGCCAGCAGCCCGCGAAGAGGAGACAATGAGCAGTTCTTC. This sequence encodes CASSPRRGDNEQFF. This chain joins TRBV11-2 and TRBJ2-1; no firm D call. V was trimmed by 5 bases and J by 5 bases, leaving 13 bases between them. Per the germline V gene, CDR1 is SGHAT and CDR2 is FQNNGV. The CDR3 is 14 residues long.

The chain carries TRBV5-1 and TRBJ2-7; the D is unclear. CDR1 SGHRS and CDR2 YFSETQ come from the germline V gene. V lost 4 bases and J lost 1, with 9 bases in between. The CDR3 runs to 13 residues. The DNA of the CDR3 is TGCGCCAGCAGCCAAGACGAGTCCTACGAGCAGTACTTC. Its translation: CASSQDESYEQYF.